Listed below are T cell receptor beta chains from one sample, sequenced in a study of OX40 agonist ivuxolimab in advanced cancers. TCRdb's table, derived via immunoSEQ multiplex PCR, lists solely in-frame clones and lacks some. The profile shows tens of thousands of clones, around 94% of them singletons. The specimen was CD4+ or CD8+ T cells sorted from blood, collected in a trial of the OX40 agonist ivuxolimab. Receptor source: an adult with an advanced solid tumor such as melanoma, head and neck, liver or kidney cancer. CDR3s include the opening cysteine and the closing phenylalanine or tryptophan. The order of the fields is CDR3 length, V gene, D gene, clone size, J gene, CDR3 protein, CDR3 DNA. A D gene is named only where the DNA matches it firmly. Clone size appears in some rows only: once, few, many, or a class for an expanded clone.

CDR3 length: 15
V gene: TRBV7-2
D gene: -
clone size: -
J gene: TRBJ1-3
CDR3 protein: CASSSQGRLGNTIYF
CDR3 DNA: TGTGCCAGCAGCTCCCAGGGGAGGCTAGGAAACACCATATATTTT

CDR3 length: 15
V gene: TRBV7-7
D gene: -
clone size: -
J gene: TRBJ2-1
CDR3 protein: CASSPGEMPYNEQFF
CDR3 DNA: TGTGCCAGCAGCCCCGGGGAGATGCCGTACAATGAGCAGTTCTTC

CDR3 length: 15
V gene: TRBV19
D gene: -
clone size: -
J gene: TRBJ1-5
CDR3 protein: CASSMQVAGEQPQHF
CDR3 DNA: TGTGCCAGTAGTATGCAGGTGGCCGGTGAACAGCCCCAGCATTTT

CDR3 length: 15
V gene: TRBV5-6
D gene: -
clone size: -
J gene: TRBJ2-7
CDR3 protein: CASSLMAGRRYEQYF
CDR3 DNA: TGTGCCAGCAGCTTGATGGCAGGACGGAGGTACGAGCAGTACTTC

CDR3 length: 15
V gene: TRBV7-2
D gene: TRBD2
clone size: -
J gene: TRBJ2-3
CDR3 protein: CASSLTSGSSDTQYF
CDR3 DNA: TGTGCCAGCAGCTTGACTAGCGGGAGCTCAGATACGCAGTATTTT

CDR3 length: 14
V gene: TRBV6-5
D gene: TRBD2
clone size: -
J gene: TRBJ2-5
CDR3 protein: CASSRTSEQETQYF
CDR3 DNA: TGTGCCAGCAGTCGGACTAGCGAACAAGAGACCCAGTACTTC

CDR3 length: 13
V gene: TRBV5-1
D gene: -
clone size: -
J gene: TRBJ1-1
CDR3 protein: CASSLGGGTEAFF
CDR3 DNA: TGCGCCAGCAGCTTGGGGGGAGGGACTGAAGCTTTCTTT

CDR3 length: 14
V gene: TRBV10-2
D gene: -
clone size: -
J gene: TRBJ1-5
CDR3 protein: CASSETLGNQPQHF
CDR3 DNA: TGCGCCAGCAGTGAAACCCTGGGGAATCAGCCCCAGCATTTT

CDR3 length: 13
V gene: TRBV5-1
D gene: -
clone size: -
J gene: TRBJ2-3
CDR3 protein: CASSWTRTDTQYF
CDR3 DNA: TGCGCCAGCAGCTGGACCCGCACAGATACGCAGTATTTT

CDR3 length: 11
V gene: TRBV4-1
D gene: -
clone size: -
J gene: TRBJ1-1
CDR3 protein: CASSQSSIAFF
CDR3 DNA: TGCGCCAGCAGCCAAAGCAGCATAGCTTTCTTT

CDR3 length: 15
V gene: TRBV11-2
D gene: -
clone size: -
J gene: TRBJ2-5
CDR3 protein: CASSLGTKYQETQYF
CDR3 DNA: TGTGCCAGCAGCTTAGGGACAAAGTACCAAGAGACCCAGTACTTC

CDR3 length: 18
V gene: TRBV11-2
D gene: TRBD1
clone size: once
J gene: TRBJ2-7
CDR3 protein: CASSLVSSGTDYSYEQYF
CDR3 DNA: TGTGCCAGCAGCTTAGTATCCTCCGGGACAGACTACTCCTACGAGCAGTACTTC

CDR3 length: 17
V gene: TRBV4-2
D gene: TRBD2
clone size: -
J gene: TRBJ2-5
CDR3 protein: CASSQEGLAGNQETQYF
CDR3 DNA: TGTGCCAGCAGCCAAGAGGGGCTAGCGGGGAACCAAGAGACCCAGTACTTC

CDR3 length: 14
V gene: TRBV7-3
D gene: TRBD1
clone size: -
J gene: TRBJ2-3
CDR3 protein: CASSPEGATDTQYF
CDR3 DNA: TGTGCCAGCAGCCCCGAGGGGGCCACAGATACGCAGTATTTT

CDR3 length: 19
V gene: TRBV9
D gene: -
clone size: -
J gene: TRBJ1-3
CDR3 protein: CASSAVGTPTAYPGNTIYF
CDR3 DNA: TGTGCCAGCAGCGCGGTCGGGACACCTACGGCCTACCCTGGAAACACCATATATTTT

CDR3 length: 14
V gene: TRBV7-9
D gene: -
clone size: once
J gene: TRBJ2-5
CDR3 protein: CASSLVGPGETQYF
CDR3 DNA: TGTGCCAGCAGCTTAGTAGGGCCAGGAGAGACCCAGTACTTC

CDR3 length: 14
V gene: TRBV27
D gene: -
clone size: -
J gene: TRBJ1-1
CDR3 protein: CASSLSGGWGQAFF
CDR3 DNA: TGTGCCAGCAGTTTATCTGGTGGGTGGGGGCAAGCTTTCTTT

CDR3 length: 15
V gene: TRBV12-5
D gene: TRBD2
clone size: -
J gene: TRBJ2-7
CDR3 protein: CASGLVLASGSEQYF
CDR3 DNA: TGTGCTAGTGGTTTGGTATTGGCTAGCGGATCCGAGCAGTACTTC

CDR3 length: 14
V gene: TRBV7-2
D gene: -
clone size: -
J gene: TRBJ2-1
CDR3 protein: CASSTRLPNNEQFF
CDR3 DNA: TGTGCCAGCAGCACTAGACTCCCTAACAATGAGCAGTTCTTC

CDR3 length: 11
V gene: TRBV28
D gene: -
clone size: -
J gene: TRBJ2-7
CDR3 protein: CATGEIYEQYF
CDR3 DNA: TGTGCCACTGGGGAGATCTACGAGCAGTACTTC

CDR3 length: 18
V gene: TRBV4-3
D gene: TRBD1
clone size: once
J gene: TRBJ1-2
CDR3 protein: CASSQGNTYPTGEYGYTF
CDR3 DNA: TGCGCCAGCAGCCAAGGTAACACATACCCGACAGGGGAATATGGCTACACCTTC

CDR3 length: 13
V gene: TRBV6-5
D gene: -
clone size: -
J gene: TRBJ2-3
CDR3 protein: CASSPGSTDTQYF
CDR3 DNA: TGTGCCAGCAGTCCCGGAAGCACAGATACGCAGTATTTT

CDR3 length: 15
V gene: TRBV11-2
D gene: -
clone size: -
J gene: TRBJ2-6
CDR3 protein: CASSFPGPGANVLTF
CDR3 DNA: TGTGCCAGCAGCTTCCCAGGGCCTGGGGCCAACGTCCTGACTTTC

CDR3 length: 12
V gene: TRBV4-3
D gene: -
clone size: few
J gene: TRBJ2-1
CDR3 protein: CASSQGGYEQFF
CDR3 DNA: TGCGCCAGCAGCCAAGGGGGGTACGAGCAGTTCTTC

CDR3 length: 13
V gene: TRBV27
D gene: -
clone size: -
J gene: TRBJ1-1
CDR3 protein: CASSLGLNTEAFF
CDR3 DNA: TGTGCCAGCAGTTTAGGGTTGAACACTGAAGCTTTCTTT

CDR3 length: 17
V gene: TRBV9
D gene: TRBD1
clone size: -
J gene: TRBJ1-3
CDR3 protein: CASSVGRTGNGIDTIYF
CDR3 DNA: TGTGCCAGCAGCGTAGGGAGGACAGGGAACGGGATCGACACCATATATTTT

CDR3 length: 13
V gene: TRBV29-1
D gene: -
clone size: once
J gene: TRBJ1-3
CDR3 protein: CSVDRVDGNTIYF
CDR3 DNA: TGCAGCGTTGACCGTGTTGATGGAAACACCATATATTTT

CDR3 length: 12
V gene: TRBV28
D gene: -
clone size: once
J gene: TRBJ1-3
CDR3 protein: CASSLPGNTIYF
CDR3 DNA: TGTGCCAGCAGTTTACCCGGAAACACCATATATTTT

CDR3 length: 20
V gene: TRBV4-2
D gene: -
clone size: -
J gene: TRBJ1-4
CDR3 protein: CASSQDFPGTVQSTNEKLFF
CDR3 DNA: TGTGCCAGCAGCCAAGATTTCCCCGGAACCGTACAGTCAACTAATGAAAAACTGTTTTTT

CDR3 length: 15
V gene: TRBV19
D gene: TRBD1
clone size: -
J gene: TRBJ2-4
CDR3 protein: CASSIGTGGLSIQYF
CDR3 DNA: TGTGCCAGTAGTATAGGGACAGGGGGCTTGAGCATTCAGTACTTC

CDR3 length: 13
V gene: TRBV27
D gene: -
clone size: -
J gene: TRBJ1-1
CDR3 protein: CASGELVNTEAFF
CDR3 DNA: TGTGCCAGCGGGGAGCTAGTGAACACTGAAGCTTTCTTT

CDR3 length: 14
V gene: TRBV27
D gene: -
clone size: -
J gene: TRBJ2-3
CDR3 protein: CASSPTRAGYTQYF
CDR3 DNA: TGTGCCAGCAGTCCGACTAGGGCAGGCTATACGCAGTATTTT

CDR3 length: 15
V gene: TRBV10-3
D gene: TRBD1
clone size: -
J gene: TRBJ1-2
CDR3 protein: CAISDRIGGGYGYTF
CDR3 DNA: TGTGCCATCAGTGACAGGATAGGGGGCGGCTATGGCTACACCTTC

CDR3 length: 10
V gene: TRBV29-1
D gene: -
clone size: -
J gene: TRBJ1-2
CDR3 protein: CSALDYGYTF
CDR3 DNA: TGCAGCGCCCTCGACTATGGCTACACCTTC

CDR3 length: 17
V gene: TRBV9
D gene: TRBD2
clone size: -
J gene: TRBJ2-1
CDR3 protein: CASSGGLAGPGYNEQFF
CDR3 DNA: TGTGCCAGCAGCGGGGGACTAGCGGGCCCGGGCTACAATGAGCAGTTCTTC

CDR3 length: 14
V gene: TRBV7-6
D gene: -
clone size: few
J gene: TRBJ1-6
CDR3 protein: CASGQGDLNSPLHF
CDR3 DNA: TGTGCCAGCGGGCAGGGAGACTTAAATTCACCCCTCCACTTT

CDR3 length: 15
V gene: TRBV5-1
D gene: TRBD1
clone size: -
J gene: TRBJ2-7
CDR3 protein: CASSIDRGGLYEQYF
CDR3 DNA: TGCGCCAGCAGCATCGACAGGGGCGGGTTATACGAGCAGTACTTC

CDR3 length: 15
V gene: TRBV4-3
D gene: TRBD2
clone size: -
J gene: TRBJ2-1
CDR3 protein: CASSQGGLAGKEQFF
CDR3 DNA: TGCGCCAGCAGCCAAGGCGGACTAGCGGGAAAGGAGCAGTTCTTC

CDR3 length: 16
V gene: TRBV28
D gene: -
clone size: -
J gene: TRBJ1-1
CDR3 protein: CASSLFWRVLDTEAFF
CDR3 DNA: TGTGCCAGCAGTTTATTTTGGAGGGTTTTGGACACTGAAGCTTTCTTT

CDR3 length: 13
V gene: TRBV4-1
D gene: -
clone size: -
J gene: TRBJ2-5
CDR3 protein: CASSHRGWETQYF
CDR3 DNA: TGCGCCAGCAGCCACCGGGGATGGGAGACCCAGTACTTC

CDR3 length: 12
V gene: TRBV9
D gene: -
clone size: -
J gene: TRBJ2-7
CDR3 protein: CASSGGEREQYF
CDR3 DNA: TGTGCCAGCAGCGGGGGGGAGCGGGAGCAGTACTTC

CDR3 length: 13
V gene: TRBV6-5
D gene: -
clone size: -
J gene: TRBJ2-1
CDR3 protein: CASSYSSAHEQFF
CDR3 DNA: TGTGCCAGCAGTTACTCTAGCGCCCATGAGCAGTTCTTC

CDR3 length: 13
V gene: TRBV7-9
D gene: -
clone size: -
J gene: TRBJ1-2
CDR3 protein: CASSVRTVDGYTF
CDR3 DNA: TGTGCCAGCAGCGTCCGGACAGTAGATGGCTACACCTTC

CDR3 length: 13
V gene: TRBV27
D gene: -
clone size: -
J gene: TRBJ1-1
CDR3 protein: CASSLLPNTEAFF
CDR3 DNA: TGTGCCAGCAGTTTATTGCCGAACACTGAAGCTTTCTTT

CDR3 length: 15
V gene: TRBV6-5
D gene: -
clone size: -
J gene: TRBJ1-1
CDR3 protein: CASSYPGGAGTEAFF
CDR3 DNA: TGTGCCAGCAGTTACCCGGGGGGGGCCGGCACTGAAGCTTTCTTT

CDR3 length: 15
V gene: TRBV27
D gene: TRBD2
clone size: -
J gene: TRBJ2-3
CDR3 protein: CASSRLAGGPDTQYF
CDR3 DNA: TGTGCCAGCAGCCGACTAGCGGGAGGGCCCGATACGCAGTATTTT

CDR3 length: 12
V gene: TRBV7-2
D gene: -
clone size: once
J gene: TRBJ2-7
CDR3 protein: CASSPALLEQYF
CDR3 DNA: TGTGCCAGCAGCCCGGCGCTCCTCGAGCAGTACTTC

CDR3 length: 16
V gene: TRBV19
D gene: TRBD1
clone size: -
J gene: TRBJ2-1
CDR3 protein: CASSRQGPSSYNEQFF
CDR3 DNA: TGTGCCAGTAGTCGACAGGGTCCCAGCTCCTACAATGAGCAGTTCTTC

CDR3 length: 16
V gene: TRBV5-6
D gene: TRBD2
clone size: once
J gene: TRBJ2-3
CDR3 protein: CASSSGLGGAPDTQYF
CDR3 DNA: TGTGCCAGCAGCTCTGGGTTGGGAGGGGCCCCAGATACGCAGTATTTT

CDR3 length: 13
V gene: TRBV21-1
D gene: -
clone size: -
J gene: TRBJ1-6
CDR3 protein: CASSLGYNSPLHF
CDR3 DNA: TGTGCCAGCAGCCTTGGGTATAATTCACCCCTCCACTTT